This T cell receptor (beta chain) was captured by sequencing in a study of untreated major depressive disorder (dated by TCRdb to the late 2010s). Concerning the study at large: In this cross-sectional case-control comparison, antidepressant-free major depressive disorder patients and individually matched non-depressed controls were compared on T cell phenotype and TCR repertoire. The sequencing was a follow-up to the differences in Vbeta 5.1, Vbeta 11 and Vbeta 22 usage that flow cytometry had picked up across the whole cohort. Broad study findings and their caveats: In every sequenced subject, the top five TRBV05-01 clones were all identified as private clones. Strict matching and exclusion criteria produced a comparatively small study sample, limiting generalizability of findings. Sequencing confirmed higher TRBV05-01 (Vbeta 5.1) usage among CD4+ T cells of depressed patients than controls, with p = 0.040 in a one-tailed test. For the sequencing comparisons, one-tailed planned tests were applied to only three preselected Vbeta families. In the sequencing data, TRBV25-01 and TRBV02-01 usage matched the flow-cytometry pattern but was not statistically significant.

The Qiagen DNeasy Blood and Tissue Kit was used to extract total genomic DNA from the purified CD4+ T cells. Amplification and sequencing of the TCRbeta CDR3 region, as defined according to IMGT, were carried out with immunoSEQ immunosequencing protocols. From the authors' description of their analysis: The immunoSEQ service preprocessed the raw sequence data to correct PCR and sequencing errors. The sequence data were loaded into the immunoSEQ Analyzer and then analyzed further using VDJtools v1.0.7. Patient-control differences were tested with the paired Wilcoxon signed-rank test. Not all clones reach the TCRdb copy of this immuneACCESS table, which keeps in-frame sequences only. Checked studies attribute under half of the gap to unresolved V genes and leave the rest unexplained. Clonal size and the V and J genes are those of that table, whereas D and trimming came from the DNA. This sample holds about 19,000 clones; roughly 90% were observed only once. The ten largest make up around 0.6% of the sample.

Trimmed from V: 2 bases; trimmed from J: 3 bases; junction bases lacking a gene match: 3. CDR1 and CDR2 are drawn from the germline V gene (reference sequence): GTSNPN, SVGIG. Spanning cysteine to phenylalanine, the CDR3 consists of 13 amino acids. The read is trimmed to its CDR3 DNA, 39 bases read in frame from base 1. For sex, age, current smoking status and body mass index, every depressed patient had a pairwise-matched non-depressed control. European descent was reported for all participants. A DSM-IV diagnosis of major depressive disorder and a Hamilton Rating Scale for Depression score of at least 18 were present in all patients. Before enrollment, patients had taken no psychiatric medication, antidepressants included, for at least 8 weeks. Depression severity ranging from moderate to severe was represented among patients. Major medical conditions, Axis I/II comorbidities, regular medication or illicit drug use, and drinking over 100 g alcohol weekly were applied as exclusion criteria for all participants. Roughly 30 ml of peripheral blood was drawn into EDTA tubes from each participant. Magnetic negative selection with the BD IMag Human CD4 T Lymphocyte Enrichment Set was used to purify CD4+ T cells from thawed PBMCs. Flow cytometry confirmed that the CD4+ enrichment method typically gave approximately 96% purity. A subgroup of four or five case-control pairs, chosen blind to the chemokine receptor expression and flow-cytometric repertoire skewing results, underwent TCRbeta sequencing. Every blood sample was taken in the morning at 8:00 a.m., and Ficoll-Hypaque gradient centrifugation was used to isolate PBMCs. Until being assayed, PBMCs were kept in liquid nitrogen after cryopreservation by gradual cooling to -80 degrees C.

For this clone: No antigen is known for it. One base away there is no much larger clone; base qualities are not given.

The receptor was derived from a woman in her 40s with major depressive disorder. Recombination connected TRBV30 to TRBJ2-5; TRBD1 agrees with 7 junctional bases. Sequencing input: CD4+ T cells from PBMCs. The nucleotides read TGTGCCTGGAGTACCGGGACAGAAGAGACCCAGTACTTC. Translated, it reads CAWSTGTEETQYF.